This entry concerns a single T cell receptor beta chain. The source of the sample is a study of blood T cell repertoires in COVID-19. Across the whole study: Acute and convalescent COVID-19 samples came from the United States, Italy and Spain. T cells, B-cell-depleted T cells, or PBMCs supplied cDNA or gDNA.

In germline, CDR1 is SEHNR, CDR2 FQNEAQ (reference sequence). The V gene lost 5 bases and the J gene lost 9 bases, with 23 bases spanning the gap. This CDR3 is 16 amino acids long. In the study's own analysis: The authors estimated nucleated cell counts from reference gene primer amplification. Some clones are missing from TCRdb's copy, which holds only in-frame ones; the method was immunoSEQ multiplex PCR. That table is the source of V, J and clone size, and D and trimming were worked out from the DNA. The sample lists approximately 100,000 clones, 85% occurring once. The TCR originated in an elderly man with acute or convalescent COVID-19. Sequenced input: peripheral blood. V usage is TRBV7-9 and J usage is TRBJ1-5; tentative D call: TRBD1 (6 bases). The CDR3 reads CASSPAGTLGSSPQHF. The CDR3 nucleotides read TGTGCCAGCAGCCCAGCCGGGACACTGGGCTCGTCGCCCCAGCATTTT.